These 17 T cell receptor beta chains came from one sample sequenced in a study of cytomegalovirus exposure and HLA in healthy donors. This PCR relied on a set of 60 Vbeta primers and 13 Jbeta primers. Assay used: immunoSEQ multiplex PCR; TCRdb lists only in-frame clones, some missing. Among 150,000 or so clones listed, approximately 79% were seen once. Material for sequencing was PBMCs. All receptors come from a middle-aged man in good health and CMV-seropositive.

This clone has just a few counts. The chain employs TRBV7-9 and TRBJ1-4; a weak D match, TRBD1 (5 bases). Trimming shortened V by 5 bases and J by 2 bases, and 12 bases separated the two germline ends. The CDR3 spans 15 residues. Germline CDR1 is SEHNR and CDR2 is FQNEAQ (reference sequence). The CDR3 DNA reads as TGTGCCAGCAGCATCGTGGGGGGGACTAATGAAAAACTGTTTTTT. Its protein product is CASSIVGGTNEKLFF.

This clone has just a few counts. V is TRBV11-2 and J is TRBJ1-1; the D gene is possibly TRBD1 (6 bases). The CDR3 contains 14 residues. Trimming removed 3 bases at V and 5 bases at J, with 13 bases between. The germline V gene has CDR1 SGHAT and CDR2 FQNNGV. The CDR3 DNA follows: TGTGCCAGCAGCTTCAACAGGGCGAGGACTGAAGCTTTCTTT. Protein sequence: CASSFNRARTEAFF.

The chain couples TRBV15 to TRBJ2-5; TRBD1 might be the D (6 bases). V lost 5 bases to trimming and J lost 10 bases, with 20 bases between them. The V gene's germline CDR1 is LNHNV and CDR2 YYDKDF (reference sequence). This CDR3 contains 14 residues. Here the CDR3 reads CATSRLGLPGHQYF. CDR3 nucleotide sequence: TGTGCCACCAGCCGGCTGGGGCTACCGGGACACCAGTACTTC.

Details on this clone: Relative to the germline gene, one junction end is altered; a read error may explain this. The chain uses TRBV6-5 and TRBJ2-4, with 8 positions matching TRBD1. Germline CDR1 reads MNHEY; CDR2 reads SVGAGI. The CDR3 covers 16 residues. CDR3 DNA: TGTGCCAGCAGTTACTCGGGACAGGTAGCCAAAAACAGTCAGTACTTC. Amino acids: CASSYSGQVAKNSQYF.

This sequence joins TRBV2 and TRBJ1-1, with 10 bases fitting TRBD1. V was clipped by 6 bases and J by 6 bases; unmatched bases: 7. Germline CDR1 and CDR2: SNHLY and FYNNEI. The CDR3 covers 14 residues. The CDR3 sequence is CASRSDRGQAEAFF. The CDR3 DNA follows: TGTGCCAGCAGGAGCGACAGGGGGCAGGCTGAAGCTTTCTTT.

The chain recombines TRBV7-2 with TRBJ2-7, with 11 bases lining up with TRBD2. With V trimmed by 6 bases and J by 7 bases, 8 bases remained unmatched. The CDR3 runs 14 residues. The V gene's germline CDR1 is SGHTA and CDR2 FQGNSA. In nucleotides, the CDR3 is TGTGCCAGCAGTCCTACTAGCGGGAGTCGTGAGCAGTACTTC. Its translation is CASSPTSGSREQYF.

CDR3 DNA: TGCGCCAGCAGCTACGGCGGGATTTCTTCAACCTACGAGCAGTACTTC. Protein product: CASSYGGISSTYEQYF. The chain has TRBV5-1 and TRBJ2-7; weak D call: TRBD2 (6 bases). V lost 3 bases to trimming and J lost 2 bases, with 18 bases between them. Germline CDR1 reads SGHRS; CDR2 reads YFSETQ. The CDR3 sequence is 16 residues long.

The chain carries TRBV20-1 and TRBJ2-7, with D possibly being TRBD1 (6 bases). V was cut by 7 bases and J by 4 bases, with 11 bases left in between. CDR1 and CDR2 (germline): DFQATT, SNEGSKA (reference sequence). The CDR3 is made up of 11 amino acids. The CDR3 DNA reads TGCAGTGTAAGCAGGGGTTACGAGCAGTACTTC. The encoded protein is CSVSRGYEQYF.

A word on this clone: Different DNA sequences within this sample yield the same CDR3. V is TRBV21-1 and J is TRBJ2-6; the table names TRBD1, a call not compared with the DNA. TRBV21-1 is listed as a pseudogene. This CDR3 has 18 residues. This CDR3 is CASSKARDRGSGANVLTF. CDR3 DNA: TGTGCCAGCAGCAAAGCCCGGGACAGGGGCTCTGGGGCCAACGTCCTGACTTTC.

The V and J genes are TRBV27 and TRBJ1-6; a weak D match, TRBD1 (6 bases). In germline, CDR1 is MNHEY, CDR2 SMNVEV (reference sequence). The length of the CDR3 is 15 residues. V was clipped by 8 bases and J by 8 bases, with 19 bases between them. This CDR3 reads CASATGGKGDSPLHF. CDR3 bases: TGTGCCAGCGCGACAGGTGGTAAAGGGGATTCACCCCTCCACTTT.

The rearrangement joins TRBV11-2 to TRBJ1-2; weak D call: TRBD1 (5 bases). V lost 1 base and J lost 4, with 7 bases in between. Germline CDR1 is SGHAT and CDR2 is FQNNGV. The CDR3 totals 13 residues. Here the CDR3 reads CASSLGGGYGYTF. In DNA form, the CDR3 reads TGTGCCAGCAGCTTAGGGGGCGGCTATGGCTACACCTTC.

The chain recombines TRBV19 with TRBJ1-3; weak D call: TRBD1 (5 bases). Germline values: CDR1 LNHDA, CDR2 SQIVND (reference sequence). The CDR3 extends over 17 amino acids. V gave up 4 bases and J gave up 2 bases, with 18 bases separating them. As DNA, the CDR3 is TGTGCCAGTAGTAGGGGTTACAGGACCGGACCTGGAAACACCATATATTTT. Protein sequence: CASSRGYRTGPGNTIYF.

This clone was seen a few times. The rearrangement links TRBV2 to TRBJ2-3; 11 nucleotides agree with TRBD2. The CDR3 has 14 amino acids. CDR1 is SNHLY and CDR2 is FYNNEI in the germline V gene. The V and J ends lost 9 bases and 2 bases, in that order; junction bases with no gene match: 4. The CDR3 DNA follows: TGTGCCAGTCTTAGCGGGAGGGCCACAGATACGCAGTATTTT. This encodes CASLSGRATDTQYF.

This sequence joins TRBV19 and TRBJ2-1; 9 bases line up with TRBD1. The germline CDR1 and CDR2 sequences are LNHDA and SQIVND (reference sequence). The CDR3 consists of 14 residues. V lost 7 bases to trimming and J lost 4 bases; unmatched junction nucleotides: 5. The CDR3 region has the DNA TGTGCCAGTACCACAGGGGGCGATTACAATGAGCAGTTCTTC. Translation gives CASTTGGDYNEQFF.

A remark on this clone: The junction differs from germline at one of its ends, possibly a read error. The J gene is TRBJ2-3, the V gene TRBV7-9; D not certain. Germline lookup yields CDR1 SEHNR and CDR2 FQNEAQ (reference sequence). CDR3 length equals 15 residues. The CDR3 DNA reads TGTTCCAGCAGCTTATCTACTGCCTACACAGATACGCAGTATTTT. It translates to CSSSLSTAYTDTQYF.

As regards this clone: At the DNA level, this CDR3 is encoded by other sequences in the same sample as well. The chain is built from TRBV18 and TRBJ2-7; D perhaps matches TRBD1 (6 bases). Trimming shortened V by 0 bases and J by 2 bases, and 8 bases separated the two germline ends. The CDR3 runs to 14 residues. Looked up from germline, CDR1 is KGHSH and CDR2 is LQKENI. The CDR3 DNA is TGTGCCAGCTCACCACCGAACAGGGCCTACGAGCAGTACTTC. Its protein is CASSPPNRAYEQYF.

The rearrangement uses TRBV30 and TRBJ1-6; D perhaps matches TRBD1 (6 bases). The V and J ends lost 3 bases and 6 bases respectively, with 6 bases between them. This CDR3 spans 12 amino acids. Germline CDR1 and CDR2: GTSNPN and SVGIG (reference sequence). The CDR3 protein is CAWRGGNSPLHF. For the CDR3, the DNA is TGTGCCTGGAGAGGGGGTAATTCACCCCTCCACTTT.